This TCR beta chain emerged from a study of T cells in Graves' hyperthyroidism and ophthalmopathy. Fresh peripheral blood, 9.5 to 10 ml of it, supplied the PBMCs. RNA transcripts provided the source from which TCR beta CDR3 regions were amplified. The HTBI set primed first-round TCR CDR3 RT-PCR. Via MiXCR, TCRdb re-called the multiplex PCR reads, giving one row per CDR3 protein. The sample includes about 400,000 distinct CDR3 sequences, 15% to 18% of them seen just once. Germline V gene sequence: CDR1 DFQATT, CDR2 SNEGSKA (reference sequence). The CDR3 has 13 amino acids. The V end was cut by 0 bases, the J end by 5 bases, with 10 bases between. This clonotype was seen repeatedly, ten times or more.

This TCR derives from a woman aged 18-35 years with Graves' hyperthyroidism that later progressed to Graves' ophthalmopathy. The chain links TRBV20-1 to TRBJ1-2; no reliable D call. The material sequenced was blood. The CDR3 sequence: CSARDVGQYGYTF. The CDR3 DNA sequence: TGCAGTGCTAGAGATGTGGGCCAATATGGCTACACCTTC.